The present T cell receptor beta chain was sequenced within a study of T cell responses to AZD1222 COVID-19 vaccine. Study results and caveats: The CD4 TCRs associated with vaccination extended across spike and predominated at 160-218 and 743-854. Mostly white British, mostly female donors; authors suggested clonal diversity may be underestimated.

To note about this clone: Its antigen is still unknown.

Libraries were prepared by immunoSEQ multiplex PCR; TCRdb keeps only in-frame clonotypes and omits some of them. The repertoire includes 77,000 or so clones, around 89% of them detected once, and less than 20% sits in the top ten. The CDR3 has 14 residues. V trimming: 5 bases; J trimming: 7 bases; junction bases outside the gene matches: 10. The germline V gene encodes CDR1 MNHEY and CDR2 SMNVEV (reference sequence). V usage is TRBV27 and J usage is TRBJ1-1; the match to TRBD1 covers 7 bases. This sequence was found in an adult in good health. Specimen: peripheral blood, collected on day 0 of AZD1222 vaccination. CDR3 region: CASSPRQGPIEAFF. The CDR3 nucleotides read TGTGCCAGCAGTCCAAGACAGGGACCAATTGAAGCTTTCTTT.